Following are 32 T cell receptor beta chains from one sample sequenced in a study of T-cell memory formation after mild COVID-19. TCRdb fed the 5' RACE reads into MiXCR, producing one record per CDR3 protein. The table shows a few hundred thousand distinct CDR3 sequences, with around 15% occurring only once. Material: PBMCs or a T cell subset sorted from them (not recorded which). The receptor source for this set is a man aged 18 to 30 who had mild COVID-19 (a few samples of this study predate the infection). Cell type and time point are not known.

This clonotype was seen a few times. The chain uses TRBV5-8 and TRBJ1-2; D gene unclear. V lost 0 bases and J 8 bases, leaving 14 bases between the germline ends. This CDR3 region has 14 residues. CDR1 and CDR2 from the germline V gene are SGHTS and YDEGEE. The CDR3 region has the DNA TGTGCCAGCAGCTTGGTCCCGCCCCGTCAAGGCTACACCTTC. It translates to CASSLVPPRQGYTF.

The V call is TRBV5-1, the J call TRBJ2-3; the D call may be TRBD1 or TRBD2 (5 bases each). Trimming shortened V by 1 base and J by 4 bases, and 16 bases separated the two germline ends. The germline V gene encodes CDR1 SGHRS and CDR2 YFSETQ. The CDR3 has 16 residues. CDR3 in amino acids: CASSLLGPRTADTQYF. In DNA, the CDR3 is TGCGCCAGCAGCTTGCTGGGACCACGAACCGCAGATACGCAGTATTTT.

The genes are TRBV19 and TRBJ2-3; D unclear. The ends were cut back, 5 bases at V and 1 base at J, with 16 bases in the middle. Germline V gene sequence: CDR1 LNHDA, CDR2 SQIVND (reference sequence). The CDR3 loop spans 16 amino acids. Here the CDR3 reads CASSVLLVAGTDTQYF. CDR3 in DNA: TGTGCCAGTAGTGTCCTCCTCGTCGCGGGCACAGATACGCAGTATTTT.

The chain has TRBV12-3 or TRBV12-4 and TRBJ1-1; D is unresolved. CDR3 size: 18 residues. V lost 7 bases, J lost 1 base, and 25 bases lay in between. CDR3: CASTPRRSGFDQNTEAFF. In DNA form, the CDR3 reads TGTGCCAGCACCCCTCGGAGGTCGGGATTTGATCAGAACACTGAAGCTTTCTTT.

This clonotype was seen a few times. V and J are TRBV4-2 and TRBJ2-7, with unresolved D. V was cut by 2 bases and J by 5 bases, with 10 bases left in between. The CDR3 spans 13 residues. Germline loops: CDR1 LGHNA, CDR2 YNFKEQ. The DNA of the CDR3 is TGTGCCAGCAGCCAAAGTTCTTTCAACGAGCAGTACTTC. Encoded protein: CASSQSSFNEQYF.

This clonotype was counted only a few times. The rearrangement joins TRBV4-1 to TRBJ2-1, with D maybe TRBD1 (5 bases). V was clipped by 1 base and J by 8 bases, with 21 bases between them. The CDR3 has 17 residues. CDR1 is MGHRA and CDR2 is YSYEKL in the germline V gene. CDR3 in DNA: TGCGCCAGCAGCCAAGGCCCCGGGCGGAATAGGGGATATGAGCAGTTCTTC. This sequence encodes CASSQGPGRNRGYEQFF.

The chain is built from TRBV5-1 and TRBJ1-1; 7 positions agree with TRBD1. From germline, CDR1 is SGHRS and CDR2 YFSETQ. The CDR3 spans 13 residues. V trimming: 6 bases; J trimming: 3 bases; junction bases outside the gene matches: 5. The CDR3 DNA reads TGCGCCAGCACACAGGGGATCGACACTGAAGCTTTCTTT. Translating it yields CASTQGIDTEAFF.

The J gene is TRBJ1-4, the V gene TRBV5-1, with TRBD1 identical over 7 bases. Germline-derived CDR1 and CDR2 are SGHRS and YFSETQ. V lost 4 bases and J lost 7; bases outside the gene matches: 7. The CDR3 covers 14 residues. CDR3 DNA: TGCGCCAGCAGCAGCCGGGACAGCAGTGAAAAACTGTTTTTT. It codes for CASSSRDSSEKLFF.

The V call is TRBV12-3 or TRBV12-4, the J call TRBJ1-2; 9 positions agree with TRBD1. After removal of 5 bases from V and 7 bases from J, the junction contained 8 bases not matched to a gene. CDR3 length equals 14 residues. The CDR3 DNA is TGTGCCAGCAGTCCCACAGGGGGCCCCCGTGGCTACACCTTC. It translates to CASSPTGGPRGYTF.

The chain's CDR3 is CASSQANSAESGANVLTF. CDR3 DNA: TGCGCCAGCAGCCAAGCTAACAGCGCAGAGTCTGGGGCCAACGTCCTGACTTTC. J is TRBJ2-6 and V is TRBV4-1, with D unresolved. The V gene lost 1 base and the J gene lost 1 base, with 14 bases spanning the gap. The V gene's germline CDR1 is MGHRA and CDR2 YSYEKL. The CDR3 is made up of 18 amino acids.

A few counts support this clonotype. The chain has TRBV29-1 and TRBJ1-3; a possible D gene is TRBD1 (5 bases). V was clipped by 4 bases and J by 4 bases, with 23 bases between them. This CDR3 spans 17 amino acids. CDR1 and CDR2 (germline): SQVTM, ANQGSEA. CDR3 loop: CSVVYGWDPWRGNTIYF. CDR3 nucleotide sequence: TGCAGCGTTGTCTACGGTTGGGACCCCTGGAGAGGAAACACCATATATTTT.

The CDR3 sequence is CASSLNSFAYEQYV. The DNA for the CDR3 is TGTGCCAGCAGCTTGAACAGCTTCGCGTACGAGCAGTACGTC. The gene calls are TRBV5-6 and TRBJ2-7, with unresolved D. Germline loops: CDR1 SGHDT, CDR2 YYEEEE. The CDR3 totals 14 residues. With 1 base removed from V and 4 bases from J, the gap between germline ends came to 12 bases.

This clonotype has only a few counts. The J gene is TRBJ1-1, the V gene TRBV20-1, with D maybe TRBD1 (6 bases). CDR3 size: 13 residues. From germline, CDR1 is DFQATT and CDR2 SNEGSKA (reference sequence). V lost 0 bases and J lost 4, with 9 bases in between. The CDR3 nucleotides read TGCAGTGCTAGAGATGGGGGCCGCACTGAAGCTTTCTTT. Translation gives CSARDGGRTEAFF.

The table lists this clonotype with a few counts. This rearrangement joins TRBV27 to TRBJ2-7; maybe TRBD1 (6 bases). V lost 2 bases and J 7 bases, leaving 15 bases between the germline ends. The germline CDR1 and CDR2 sequences are MNHEY and SMNVEV (reference sequence). The CDR3 consists of 14 residues. The CDR3 DNA is TGTGCCAGCAGTTTAGTCCGCCAGGGGTCGGAGCAGTACTTC. Encoded protein: CASSLVRQGSEQYF.

Many counts were recorded for this clonotype. The V gene is TRBV19, the J gene TRBJ2-1; the D call may be TRBD1 or TRBD2 (5 bases each). V was shortened by 2 bases and J by 0 bases, with 14 bases between the two germline ends. The CDR3 covers 17 residues. Germline V CDR1 and CDR2: LNHDA, SQIVND (reference sequence). The CDR3 loop reads CASSIRAWGSSYNEQFF. The CDR3 bases are TGTGCCAGTAGTATACGAGCTTGGGGGAGCTCCTACAATGAGCAGTTCTTC.

The chain recombines TRBV29-1 with TRBJ2-5; 13 nucleotides align to TRBD2. The CDR3 sequence is 15 residues long. The V and J ends lost 3 bases and 5 bases, in that order; junction bases with no gene match: 6. The germline gives CDR1 SQVTM, CDR2 ANQGSEA. The CDR3 is CSVDAPGLAGETQYF. The CDR3 DNA follows: TGCAGCGTTGATGCGCCGGGACTAGCGGGGGAGACCCAGTACTTC.

This clonotype has a handful of counts. The chain joins TRBV6-1 to TRBJ2-5; D gene unclear. Per germline, CDR1 MNHNS and CDR2 SASEGT. This CDR3 comprises 14 residues. V lost 2 bases, J lost 5 bases, and 12 bases lay in between. The CDR3 loop reads CASSELYGIETQYF. The CDR3 DNA follows: TGTGCCAGCAGTGAATTGTACGGAATTGAGACCCAGTACTTC.

This clonotype was recorded a few times. This chain uses TRBV7-2 with TRBJ2-4; maybe TRBD2 (6 bases). Germline values: CDR1 SGHTA, CDR2 FQGNSA. The CDR3 has 14 amino acids. V was shortened by 5 bases and J by 2 bases, with 10 bases between the two germline ends. The CDR3 reads CASSGGSTKNIQYF. DNA for the CDR3: TGTGCCAGCAGCGGGGGGAGCACCAAAAACATTCAGTACTTC.

The chain links TRBV7-2 to TRBJ2-3; maybe TRBD2 (6 bases). V was trimmed by 8 bases and J by 0 bases, leaving 15 bases between them. Germline values: CDR1 SGHTA, CDR2 FQGNSA. This CDR3 contains 15 residues. The CDR3 loop is CASSGLTMSTDTQYF. Written as DNA, the CDR3 is TGTGCCAGCTCAGGACTAACGATGAGCACAGATACGCAGTATTTT.

Only a few counts were recorded for this clonotype. Here the CDR3 DNA reads TGCGCCAGCAGCCAAGGTACAGGGAACTATGGCTACACCTTC. Translation: CASSQGTGNYGYTF. The genes are TRBV4-3 and TRBJ1-2; a weak D match, TRBD1 (6 bases). The length of the CDR3 is 14 residues. The germline V gene encodes CDR1 LGHNA and CDR2 YSLEER. With 1 base removed from V and 2 bases from J, the gap between germline ends came to 8 bases.

This clonotype was found a few times. In DNA, the CDR3 is TGTGCCAGCAGTTCCTCGGGAGAGCAGTACTTC. It translates to CASSSSGEQYF. The chain uses TRBV27 and TRBJ2-7; D might be TRBD2 (5 bases). Trimming took 4 bases from V and 7 from J, leaving 8 bases between them. From germline, CDR1 is MNHEY and CDR2 SMNVEV (reference sequence). CDR3 size: 11 residues.

The gene calls are TRBV4-3 and TRBJ1-4, with D tentatively TRBD1 (6 bases). The CDR3 has 16 residues. Germline values: CDR1 LGHNA, CDR2 YSLEER. The germline V and J ends were trimmed by 1 base and 4 bases, with 13 bases remaining between them. CDR3: CASSQGRNRVNEKLFF. In DNA, the CDR3 is TGCGCCAGCAGCCAAGGGAGGAACAGGGTTAATGAAAAACTGTTTTTT.

This clonotype was observed a handful of times. This chain links TRBV9 with TRBJ2-7; a weak D match, TRBD1 (5 bases). This CDR3 has 17 amino acids. Looked up from germline, CDR1 is SGDLS and CDR2 is YYNGEE. Trimming left V 0 bases short and J 2 bases short, with 18 bases between. DNA of the CDR3: TGTGCCAGCAGCGTAGGAACAGGCCAGTACCCTCCCTACGAGCAGTACTTC. Protein: CASSVGTGQYPPYEQYF.

The J gene is TRBJ2-2, the V gene TRBV6-2 or TRBV6-3, with TRBD2 identical over 10 bases. Germline-derived CDR1 and CDR2 are MNHEY and SVGEGT. V gave up 0 bases and J gave up 5 bases; unmatched junction bases: 6. This CDR3 spans 17 amino acids. The CDR3 nucleotides read TGTGCCAGCAGTTACTCGCCTCTAGCGGGGGATACCGGGGAGCTGTTTTTT. This gives the protein CASSYSPLAGDTGELFF.

This clonotype has a handful of counts. V and J are TRBV6-5 and TRBJ2-1; TRBD2 agrees at 7 bases. V lost 8 bases and J lost 4; bases outside the gene matches: 8. The CDR3 totals 14 residues. The germline V gene has CDR1 MNHEY and CDR2 SVGAGI. The CDR3 DNA reads TGTGCCAGCGGAGGGAGGGCCCTGTACAATGAGCAGTTCTTC. Protein sequence: CASGGRALYNEQFF.

This clonotype came up a few times. The rearrangement joins TRBV6-2 or TRBV6-3 to TRBJ2-6; perhaps D is TRBD1 or TRBD2 (5 bases each). Trimming left V 9 bases short and J 0 bases short, with 15 bases between. Germline V lookup: CDR1 MNHEY, CDR2 SVGEGT. The CDR3 has 16 residues. The CDR3 reads CASWGRDPSGANVLTF. The CDR3 nucleotides read TGTGCCAGTTGGGGCAGGGACCCCTCTGGGGCCAACGTCCTGACTTTC.

The rearrangement links TRBV6-5 to TRBJ2-7; unclear D gene. Per the germline V gene, CDR1 is MNHEY and CDR2 is SVGAGI. Trimming shortened V by 6 bases and J by 4 bases, and 16 bases separated the two germline ends. CDR3 size: 14 residues. The CDR3 is CASSETVARYEQYF. CDR3 DNA sequence: TGTGCCAGCAGCGAGACCGTCGCCCGATACGAGCAGTACTTC.

The rearrangement uses TRBV18 and TRBJ2-5; 7 bases match TRBD2. The V and J ends lost 3 bases and 9 bases, in that order; junction bases with no gene match: 10. The CDR3 covers 14 residues. Germline CDR1 is KGHSH and CDR2 is LQKENI. The CDR3 DNA reads as TGTGCCAGCTCACCCGGGACTACCGCGGGGGCCCAGTACTTC. Translating it yields CASSPGTTAGAQYF.

This clonotype has a handful of counts. The CDR3 sequence is CASSQGQREKLFF. CDR3 DNA: TGCGCCAGCAGCCAAGGACAGCGGGAAAAACTGTTTTTT. The V call is TRBV4-3, the J call TRBJ1-4, with D tentatively TRBD1 (5 bases). The CDR3 length is 13 residues. Germline CDR1 LGHNA, CDR2 YSLEER. V was trimmed by 1 base and J by 8 bases, leaving 8 bases between them.

The rearrangement joins TRBV11-2 to TRBJ1-5; no definite D call. Germline V gene data show CDR1 as SGHAT and CDR2 as FQNNGV. The CDR3 covers 14 residues. V gave up 1 base and J gave up 3 bases, with 7 bases separating them. The CDR3 DNA follows: TGTGCCAGCAGCTTAGGAATGGCCAATCAGCCCCAGCATTTT. This sequence encodes CASSLGMANQPQHF.

A few counts support this clonotype. The V and J genes are TRBV29-1 and TRBJ1-5; a weak D match, TRBD1 (5 bases). Germline V gene data show CDR1 as SQVTM and CDR2 as ANQGSEA. There are 13 residues in the CDR3. Deletions cut 7 bases from V and 9 bases from J, with 19 bases between. CDR3 DNA sequence: TGCAGCGCCACCTTGACAGCGGTAGGGCCCCAGCATTTT. Translation: CSATLTAVGPQHF.

This chain joins TRBV12-3 or TRBV12-4 and TRBJ1-4; 7 nucleotides align to TRBD1. The CDR3 has 12 amino acids. The V segment lost 7 bases and the J segment 12 bases; nucleotides outside the gene matches: 8. CDR3: CASNMGRGQLFF. The CDR3 region has the DNA TGTGCCAGCAATATGGGTAGGGGGCAACTGTTTTTT.